This TCR beta chain was identified in a study of T cell responses to AZD1222 COVID-19 vaccine. Clones were read by immunoSEQ multiplex PCR, and TCRdb kept only the in-frame ones, dropping some. Found here are 120,000 or so clones, about 90% of them singletons; the top ten hold roughly 3%. The germline V gene encodes CDR1 SGHTA and CDR2 FQGNSA. Trimming removed 5 bases from V and 4 bases from J; junction bases left unmatched: 6. The CDR3 is 15 residues long. General study points: Dominant at 160-218 and 743-854, vaccine-associated CD4 TCRs also spanned spike.

Remarks on this clone: The antigen remains undetermined.

The clonotype originates from an adult in good health. Sequencing was performed on peripheral blood, taken on day 0 of AZD1222 vaccination. The genes are TRBV7-2 and TRBJ2-2; 8 positions match TRBD1. CDR3 amino acids: CASSPWTGRTGELFF. CDR3 DNA: TGTGCCAGCAGCCCCTGGACAGGGCGCACCGGGGAGCTGTTTTTT.